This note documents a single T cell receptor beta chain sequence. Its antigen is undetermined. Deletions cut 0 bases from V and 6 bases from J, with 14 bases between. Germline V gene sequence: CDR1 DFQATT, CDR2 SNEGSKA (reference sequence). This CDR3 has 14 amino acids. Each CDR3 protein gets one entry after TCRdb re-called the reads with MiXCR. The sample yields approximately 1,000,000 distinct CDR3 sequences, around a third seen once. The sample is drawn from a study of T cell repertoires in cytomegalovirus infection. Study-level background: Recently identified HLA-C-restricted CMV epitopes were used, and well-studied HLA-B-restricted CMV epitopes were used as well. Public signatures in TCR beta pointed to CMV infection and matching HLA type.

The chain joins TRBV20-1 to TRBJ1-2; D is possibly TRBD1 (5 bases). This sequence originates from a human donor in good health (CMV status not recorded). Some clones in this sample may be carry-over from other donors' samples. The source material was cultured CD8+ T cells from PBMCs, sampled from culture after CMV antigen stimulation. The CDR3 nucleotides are TGCAGTGCTAGAGATCAAGGCAGGGTGGATGGCTACACCTTC. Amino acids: CSARDQGRVDGYTF.